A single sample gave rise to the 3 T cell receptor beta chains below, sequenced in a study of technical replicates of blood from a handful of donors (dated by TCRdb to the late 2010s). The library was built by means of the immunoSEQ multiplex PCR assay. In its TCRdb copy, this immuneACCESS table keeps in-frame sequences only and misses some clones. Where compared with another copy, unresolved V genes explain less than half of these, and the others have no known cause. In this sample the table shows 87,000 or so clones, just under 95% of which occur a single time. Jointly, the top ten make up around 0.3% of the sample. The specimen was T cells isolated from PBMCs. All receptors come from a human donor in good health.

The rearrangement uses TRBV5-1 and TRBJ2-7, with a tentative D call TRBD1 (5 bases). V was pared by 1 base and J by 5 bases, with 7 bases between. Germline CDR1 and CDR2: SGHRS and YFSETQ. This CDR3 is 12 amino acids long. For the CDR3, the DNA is TGCGCCAGCAGCTTGCTACAGGACGAGCAGTACTTC. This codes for CASSLLQDEQYF.

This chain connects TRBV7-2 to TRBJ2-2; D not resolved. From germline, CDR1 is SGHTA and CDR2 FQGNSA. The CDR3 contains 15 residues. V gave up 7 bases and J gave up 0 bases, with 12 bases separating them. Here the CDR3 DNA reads TGTGCCAGCACCCCGGTAAACGCGAACACCGGGGAGCTGTTTTTT. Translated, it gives CASTPVNANTGELFF.

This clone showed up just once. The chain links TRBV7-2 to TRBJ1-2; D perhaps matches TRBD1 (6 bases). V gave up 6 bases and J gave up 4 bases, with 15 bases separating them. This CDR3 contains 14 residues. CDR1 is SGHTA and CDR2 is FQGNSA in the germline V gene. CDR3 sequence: CASRTQGWGYGYTF. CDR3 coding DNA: TGTGCCAGCAGAACACAGGGCTGGGGCTATGGCTACACCTTC.